This T cell receptor beta chain appears in the sequencing data of a study of blood T cells in healthy people across ages. For the second PCR, which ran for roughly 6 to 11 cycles, a sample-barcoded 5' primer and a J-beta primer mix were used. TCRdb reprocessed the 5' RACE reads with MiXCR, giving one entry per CDR3 protein. The sample contains 500,000 to 600,000 distinct CDR3 sequences, approximately 27% of which appear only once. This CDR3 comprises 15 residues. Germline assignment: CDR1 SEHNR and CDR2 FQNEAQ (reference sequence). Trimming pared 5 bases from V and 2 bases from J, leaving 15 bases between.

The J gene is TRBJ2-5, the V gene TRBV7-9; D perhaps matches TRBD2 (7 bases). The TCR was taken from a woman in her 70s in good health. What was sequenced was blood. The CDR3 loop reads CASSKTGGGQETQYF. In nucleotides, the CDR3 is TGTGCCAGCAGCAAGACGGGGGGCGGTCAAGAGACCCAGTACTTC.